This entry lists 22 T cell receptor beta chains sequenced from one sample in a study of blood T cell repertoires in COVID-19. Assay used: immunoSEQ multiplex PCR; TCRdb lists only in-frame clones, some missing. This table holds approximately 98,000 clones, around 80% found once. Sequenced sample: peripheral blood. The receptors stem from an older man with acute or convalescent COVID-19.

This clone was counted between two and nine times. The V gene is TRBV28, the J gene TRBJ2-1; 8 bases are shared with TRBD2. CDR1 and CDR2 (germline): MDHEN, SYDVKM. The V and J ends lost 4 bases and 5 bases, in that order; junction bases with no gene match: 10. This CDR3 region has 16 residues. Here the CDR3 DNA reads TGTGCCAGCAGTTCACTAGCGGATCCTCGGAACAATGAGCAGTTCTTC. Protein: CASSSLADPRNNEQFF.

The CDR3 sequence: CASSLGKGAYEQYF. The CDR3 coding sequence is TGTGCCAGCTCCCTCGGGAAGGGGGCCTACGAGCAGTACTTC. The chain uses TRBV18 and TRBJ2-7; D perhaps matches TRBD1 (6 bases). This CDR3 is 14 amino acids long. V lost 6 bases to trimming and J lost 2 bases, with 14 bases between them. Per germline, CDR1 KGHSH and CDR2 LQKENI.

V and J are TRBV29-1 and TRBJ1-2, with 8 bases aligning to TRBD1. Germline V gives CDR1 SQVTM, CDR2 ANQGSEA. V dropped 7 bases and J dropped 6; count of bases not matched to a gene: 10. The CDR3 sequence is 13 residues long. CDR3 DNA: TGCAGCGCTCTTGACAGGGGATTGCATGGCTACACCTTC. It specifies CSALDRGLHGYTF.

In this sample, this clone turned up a few times. The chain joins TRBV3-1 (or the pseudogene TRBV3-2) to TRBJ2-7; 7 bases are shared with TRBD1. The CDR3 spans 18 residues. Looked up from germline, CDR1 is LGHDT and CDR2 is YNNKEL (reference sequence). After removal of 4 bases from V and 4 bases from J, the junction contained 19 bases not matched to a gene. This CDR3 reads CASSPKLRSGTEMYEQYF. The DNA for the CDR3 is TGTGCCAGCAGCCCAAAGCTTAGATCGGGGACAGAGATGTACGAGCAGTACTTC.

This clone was observed many times. Other DNA sequences in this specimen translate into the identical CDR3. The DNA for the CDR3 is TGTGCCTGGTCGGGGGGGCTTTACGAGCAGTACTTC. Residues: CAWSGGLYEQYF. The chain links TRBV30 to TRBJ2-7; 8 bases are a match to TRBD2. V trimming: 5 bases; J trimming: 4 bases; junction bases outside the gene matches: 4. The CDR3 length is 12 residues. Germline V CDR1 and CDR2: GTSNPN, SVGIG (reference sequence).

This sequence joins TRBV14 and TRBJ2-2; 8 nucleotides line up with TRBD1. This CDR3 is built from 16 residues. Germline V CDR1 and CDR2: SGHDN, FVKESK. The junction had 7 bases not matched to a gene; V was cut back by 2 bases and J by 5 bases. CDR3 sequence reads: CASSQSGQAITGELFF. The DNA of the CDR3 is TGTGCCAGCAGCCAATCGGGACAGGCAATAACCGGGGAGCTGTTTTTT. Full variable domain (rest looked up from reference TRBV14 and TRBJ2-2): EAGVTQFPSHSVIEKGQTVTLRCDPISGHDNLYWYRRVMGKEIKFLLHFVKESKQDESGMPNNRFLAERTGGTYSTLKVQPAELEDSGVYFCASSQSGQAITGELFFGEGSRLTVL.

The chain employs TRBV24-1 and TRBJ1-2; D call uncertain. This CDR3 spans 16 amino acids. The V gene's germline CDR1 is KGHDR and CDR2 SFDVKD. The germline V and J ends were trimmed by 2 bases and 4 bases, with 16 bases remaining between them. Written as DNA, the CDR3 is TGTGCCACCAGTGATTCGGGTGGTGTGGATCCCTATGGCTACACCTTC. Its translation is CATSDSGGVDPYGYTF.

V is TRBV30 and J is TRBJ1-2; D unresolved. V lost 3 bases and J 4 bases, leaving 24 bases between the germline ends. Germline loops: CDR1 GTSNPN, CDR2 SVGIG (reference sequence). The CDR3 has 17 amino acids. The CDR3 spells CAWRAYRKGVEGYGYTF. The CDR3 bases are TGTGCCTGGAGGGCCTATAGAAAGGGTGTTGAGGGCTATGGCTACACCTTC.

The CDR3 coding sequence is TGTGCCAGCAGCTTATTGGTGCGGGGCGCAGACTATGGCTACACCTTC. This translates into CASSLLVRGADYGYTF. The gene calls are TRBV13 and TRBJ1-2, with D possibly matching TRBD1 (5 bases). Germline V CDR1 and CDR2: PRHDT, FYEKMQ (reference sequence). V was cut by 2 bases and J by 3 bases, with 16 bases left in between. The CDR3 loop spans 16 amino acids.

This clone was observed many times. V is TRBV6-6 and J is TRBJ1-2, with D unresolved. Looked up from germline, CDR1 is MNHNY and CDR2 is SVGAGI (reference sequence). Trimming shortened V by 2 bases and J by 4 bases, and 17 bases separated the two germline ends. The CDR3 extends over 16 amino acids. CDR3 bases: TGTGCCAGCAGTTACGACGACTCACTGAATCTCTATGGCTACACCTTC. The encoded protein is CASSYDDSLNLYGYTF.

This clone is a singleton in its sample. The chain recombines TRBV7-2 with TRBJ2-5; the D gene is possibly TRBD2 (5 bases). This CDR3 is built from 14 residues. Trimming removed 5 bases from V and 3 bases from J, with 13 bases in between. Germline CDR1 and CDR2: SGHTA and FQGNSA. The CDR3 loop is CASSPPWREETQYF. The CDR3 region has the DNA TGTGCCAGCAGCCCACCTTGGCGGGAAGAGACCCAGTACTTC.

The genes are TRBV27 and TRBJ1-2; tentative D call: TRBD1 (6 bases). Per germline, CDR1 MNHEY and CDR2 SMNVEV (reference sequence). Trimming stripped 5 bases from V and 2 bases from J, with 12 bases between. The CDR3 length is 14 residues. This chain's CDR3 is CASSPSGGNYGYTF. DNA of the CDR3: TGTGCCAGCAGTCCCTCGGGGGGCAACTATGGCTACACCTTC.

In DNA form, the CDR3 reads TGTGCCAGCGGCCCAGGGACAAGCTCCTACAATGAGCAGTTCTTC. This codes for CASGPGTSSYNEQFF. V is TRBV11-2 and J is TRBJ2-1; D may be TRBD1 (6 bases). Trimming shortened V by 8 bases and J by 0 bases, and 14 bases separated the two germline ends. Per germline, CDR1 SGHAT and CDR2 FQNNGV. The CDR3 is made up of 15 amino acids.

V is TRBV30 and J is TRBJ1-5, with TRBD1 matching 8 bases. The CDR3 is 13 residues long. With 4 bases clipped from V and 6 bases from J, the junction kept 5 bases outside the gene matches. Germline V gives CDR1 GTSNPN, CDR2 SVGIG (reference sequence). CDR3 amino acids: CAWTDRGGQPQHF. CDR3 sequence (DNA): TGTGCCTGGACCGACAGGGGTGGTCAGCCCCAGCATTTT.

This clone was detected only a few times. The V and J genes are TRBV4-1 and TRBJ2-7; TRBD1 is a possible D gene (5 bases). This CDR3 has 13 amino acids. CDR1 and CDR2 (germline): MGHRA, YSYEKL. V was pared by 3 bases and J by 5 bases, with 11 bases between. The CDR3 is CASSQQGPHEQYF. The CDR3 nucleotides are TGCGCCAGCAGCCAGCAGGGCCCCCACGAGCAGTACTTC.

This chain links TRBV7-2 with TRBJ2-1, with TRBD2 identical over 8 bases. V gave up 4 bases and J gave up 5 bases; unmatched junction bases: 13. The CDR3 runs to 17 residues. Germline assignment: CDR1 SGHTA and CDR2 FQGNSA. The CDR3 region has the DNA TGTGCCAGCAGCTACCCCCCCGGGACTAGGGCTAACAATGAGCAGTTCTTC. Amino acids: CASSYPPGTRANNEQFF.

This clone has just one count. The chain carries TRBV7-2 and TRBJ2-1; 7 positions agree with TRBD2. V trimming: 7 bases; J trimming: 9 bases; junction bases outside the gene matches: 9. The germline V gene encodes CDR1 SGHTA and CDR2 FQGNSA. The CDR3 covers 13 residues. CDR3 region: CASTSGGPGEQFF. The CDR3, as DNA: TGTGCCAGCACCTCGGGGGGTCCGGGTGAGCAGTTCTTC.

This clone was counted ten times or more. This chain joins TRBV10-2 and TRBJ2-7; the match to TRBD1 covers 8 bases. The CDR3 consists of 15 residues. Looked up from germline, CDR1 is WSHSY and CDR2 is SAAADI. V was clipped by 2 bases and J by 3 bases; unmatched bases: 6. The DNA for the CDR3 is TGCGCCAGCAGTGAGCAAAACAGGGGGATCTACGAGCAGTACTTC. Protein: CASSEQNRGIYEQYF.

V usage is TRBV19 and J usage is TRBJ2-1; 11 nucleotides line up with TRBD2. The germline gives CDR1 LNHDA, CDR2 SQIVND (reference sequence). This CDR3 comprises 17 residues. J lost 3 bases, V lost 3 bases, and 7 bases had no gene match. For the CDR3, the DNA is TGTGCCAGTAGTATTCAGGCTAGCGGGGGGCTCTACAATGAGCAGTTCTTC. Protein product: CASSIQASGGLYNEQFF.

The V and J genes are TRBV6-6 and TRBJ1-2; 7 bases agree with TRBD1. The V and J ends lost 8 bases and 2 bases, in that order; junction bases with no gene match: 5. Germline V gene lookup returns CDR1 MNHNY and CDR2 SVGAGI (reference sequence). The CDR3 runs to 13 residues. The CDR3, as DNA: TGTGCCAGCGAACTACAGGGGAACTATGGCTACACCTTC. Translating it yields CASELQGNYGYTF.

The V call is TRBV10-2, the J call TRBJ2-2; TRBD2 matches 13 bases. The trim removed 2 bases at V and 9 bases at J, leaving 6 bases unmatched. In germline, CDR1 is WSHSY, CDR2 SAAADI. CDR3 length equals 16 residues. CDR3 nucleotide sequence: TGCGCCAGCAGTGAGCCGACTAGCGGGGGGCCGTGGGAGCTGTTTTTT. Translation: CASSEPTSGGPWELFF.

The chain employs TRBV28 and TRBJ2-3, with 7 bases lining up with TRBD2. The CDR3 is 13 amino acids. V dropped 2 bases and J dropped 10; count of bases not matched to a gene: 6. Germline CDR1 is MDHEN and CDR2 is SYDVKM. DNA for the CDR3: TGTGCCAGCAGTTTAGGCGGGAGCCAGGCGCAGTATTTT. This encodes CASSLGGSQAQYF.